This TCR beta chain was profiled in a study of spatial heterogeneity in lung cancer. This clonotype was counted at least ten times. TCRdb recomputed calls from the 5' RACE reads with MiXCR, one row per CDR3 protein. This table has 5,500 to 7,500 distinct CDR3 sequences, about 4% appearing once. CDR1 is MDHEN, CDR2 SYDVKM, per germline. The germline V and J ends were trimmed by 3 bases and 6 bases, with 5 bases remaining between them. This CDR3 is built from 12 residues. Stated time point: sample taken at primary tumor resection. The authors sequenced whole RNA from tumor, nontumor lung or frozen PBMC without sorting.

The sequencing here drew on normal lung tissue next to the tumor, taken at surgery. The receptor comes from a female donor with early-stage non-small cell lung cancer. The chain couples TRBV28 to TRBJ2-2; D unclear. CDR3 protein: CASSFSAGELFF. CDR3 in DNA: TGTGCCAGCAGTTTCTCCGCCGGGGAGCTGTTTTTT.